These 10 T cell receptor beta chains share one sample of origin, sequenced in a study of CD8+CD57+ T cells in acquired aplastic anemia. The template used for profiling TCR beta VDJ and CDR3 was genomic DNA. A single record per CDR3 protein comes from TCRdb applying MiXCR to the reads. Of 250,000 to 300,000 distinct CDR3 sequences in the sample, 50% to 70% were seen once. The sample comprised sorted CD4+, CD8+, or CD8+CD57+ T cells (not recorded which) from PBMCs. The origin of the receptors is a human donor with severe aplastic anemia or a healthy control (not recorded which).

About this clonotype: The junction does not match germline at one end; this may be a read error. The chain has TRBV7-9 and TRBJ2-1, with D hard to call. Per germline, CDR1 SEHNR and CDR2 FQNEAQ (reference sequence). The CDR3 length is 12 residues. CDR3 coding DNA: TGCGCCAGCAGCCAGACACTTTCTGAGCAGTTCTTC. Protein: CASSQTLSEQFF.

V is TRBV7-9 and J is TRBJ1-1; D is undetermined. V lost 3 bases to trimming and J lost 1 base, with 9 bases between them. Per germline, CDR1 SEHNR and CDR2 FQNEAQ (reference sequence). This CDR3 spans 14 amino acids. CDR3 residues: CASSFSMGNTEAFF. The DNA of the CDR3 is TGTGCCAGCAGCTTCTCTATGGGGAACACTGAAGCTTTCTTT. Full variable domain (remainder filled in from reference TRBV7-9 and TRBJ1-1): DTGVSQNPRHKITKRGQNVTFRCDPISEHNRLYWYRQTLGQGPEFLTYFQNEAQLEKSRLLSDRFSAERPKGSFSTLEIQRTEQGDSAMYLCASSFSMGNTEAFFGQGTRLTVV.

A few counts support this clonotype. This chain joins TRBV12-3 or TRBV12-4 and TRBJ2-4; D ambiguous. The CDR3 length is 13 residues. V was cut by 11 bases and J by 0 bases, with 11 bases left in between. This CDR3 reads CAGLELAKNIQYF. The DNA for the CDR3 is TGTGCCGGCCTGGAGTTAGCCAAAAACATTCAGTACTTC.

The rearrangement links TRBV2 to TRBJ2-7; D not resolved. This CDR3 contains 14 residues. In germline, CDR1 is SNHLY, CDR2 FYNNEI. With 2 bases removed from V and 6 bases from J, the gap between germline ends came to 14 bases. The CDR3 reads CASSESVPLSEQYF. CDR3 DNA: TGTGCCAGCAGTGAATCGGTTCCCCTCTCCGAGCAGTACTTC.

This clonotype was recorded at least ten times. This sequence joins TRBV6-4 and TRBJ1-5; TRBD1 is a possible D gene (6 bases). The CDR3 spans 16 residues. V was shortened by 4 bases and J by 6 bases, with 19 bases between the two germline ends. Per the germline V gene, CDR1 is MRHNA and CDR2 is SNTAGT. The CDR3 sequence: CASSVFKGGYGQPQHF. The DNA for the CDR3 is TGTGCCAGCAGTGTTTTTAAGGGGGGCTACGGTCAGCCCCAGCATTTT.

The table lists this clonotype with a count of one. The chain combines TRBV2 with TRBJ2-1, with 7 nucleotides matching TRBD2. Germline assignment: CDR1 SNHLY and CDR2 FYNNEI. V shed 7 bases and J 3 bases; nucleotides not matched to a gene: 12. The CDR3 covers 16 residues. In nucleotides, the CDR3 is TGTGCCAGCATTGGGAGCGGGGCCGCCGACTACAATGAGCAGTTCTTC. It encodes CASIGSGAADYNEQFF. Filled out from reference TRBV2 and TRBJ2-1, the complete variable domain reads EPEVTQTPSHQVTQMGQEVILRCVPISNHLYFYWYRQILGQKVEFLVSFYNNEISEKSEIFDDQFSVERPDGSNFTLKIRSTKLEDSAMYFCASIGSGAADYNEQFFGPGTRLTVL.

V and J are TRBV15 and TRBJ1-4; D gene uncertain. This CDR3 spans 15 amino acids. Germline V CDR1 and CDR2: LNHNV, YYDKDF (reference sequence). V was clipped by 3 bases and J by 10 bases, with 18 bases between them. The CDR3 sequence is CATSSRQTLDRKLFF. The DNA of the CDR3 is TGTGCCACCAGCAGCCGACAAACCTTGGATAGAAAACTGTTTTTT.

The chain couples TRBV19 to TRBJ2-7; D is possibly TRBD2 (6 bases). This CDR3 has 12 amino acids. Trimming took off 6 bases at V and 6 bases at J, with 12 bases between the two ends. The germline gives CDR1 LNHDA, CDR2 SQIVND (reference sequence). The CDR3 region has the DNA TGTGCCAGTAGCTCGGGACTCCTCGAGCAGTACTTC. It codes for CASSSGLLEQYF. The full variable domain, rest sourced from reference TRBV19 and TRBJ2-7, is DGGITQSPKYLFRKEGQNVTLSCEQNLNHDAMYWYRQDPGQGLRLIYYSQIVNDFQKGDIAEGYSVSREKKESFPLTVTSAQKNPTAFYLCASSSGLLEQYFGPGTRLTVT.

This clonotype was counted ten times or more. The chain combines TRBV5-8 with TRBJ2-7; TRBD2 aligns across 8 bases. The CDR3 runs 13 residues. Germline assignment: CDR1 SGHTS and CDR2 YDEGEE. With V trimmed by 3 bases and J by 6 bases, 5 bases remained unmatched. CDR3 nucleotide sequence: TGTGCCAGCAGCTCGGGACTAGTGGGCGAGCAGTACTTC. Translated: CASSSGLVGEQYF.

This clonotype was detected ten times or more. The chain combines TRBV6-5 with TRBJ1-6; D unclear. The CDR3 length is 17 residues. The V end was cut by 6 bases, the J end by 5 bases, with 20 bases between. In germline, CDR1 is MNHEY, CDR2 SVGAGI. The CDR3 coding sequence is TGTGCCAGCAGCCGATCAACCGCCCACGGGGATAATTCACCCCTCCACTTT. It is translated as CASSRSTAHGDNSPLHF.